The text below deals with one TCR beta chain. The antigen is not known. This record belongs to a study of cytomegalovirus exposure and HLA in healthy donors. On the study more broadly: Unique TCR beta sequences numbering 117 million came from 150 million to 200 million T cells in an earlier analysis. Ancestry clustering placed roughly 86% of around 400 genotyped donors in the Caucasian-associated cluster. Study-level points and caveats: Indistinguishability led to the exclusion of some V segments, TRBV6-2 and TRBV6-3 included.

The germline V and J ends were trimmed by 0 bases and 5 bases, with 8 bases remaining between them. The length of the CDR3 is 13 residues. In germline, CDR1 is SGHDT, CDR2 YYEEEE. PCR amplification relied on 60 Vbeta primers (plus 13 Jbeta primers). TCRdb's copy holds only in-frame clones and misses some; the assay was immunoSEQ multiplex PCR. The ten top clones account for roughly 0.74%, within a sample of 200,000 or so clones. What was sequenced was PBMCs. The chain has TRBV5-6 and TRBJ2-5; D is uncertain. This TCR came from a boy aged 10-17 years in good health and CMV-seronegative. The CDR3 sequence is CASSLAGRETQYF. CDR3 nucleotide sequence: TGTGCCAGCAGCTTGGCGGGTCGGGAGACCCAGTACTTC.